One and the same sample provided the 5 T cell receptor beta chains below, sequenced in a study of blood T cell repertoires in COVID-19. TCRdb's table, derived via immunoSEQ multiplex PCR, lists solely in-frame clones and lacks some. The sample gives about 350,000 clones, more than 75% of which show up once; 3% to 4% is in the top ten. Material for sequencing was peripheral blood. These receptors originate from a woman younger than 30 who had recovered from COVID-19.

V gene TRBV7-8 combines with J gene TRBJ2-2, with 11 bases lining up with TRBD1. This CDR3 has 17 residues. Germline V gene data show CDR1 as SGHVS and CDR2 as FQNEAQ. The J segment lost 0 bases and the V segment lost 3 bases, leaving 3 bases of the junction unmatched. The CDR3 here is CASSFRDRGTNTGELFF. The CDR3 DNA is TGTGCCAGCAGCTTCCGGGACAGGGGGACGAACACCGGGGAGCTGTTTTTT.

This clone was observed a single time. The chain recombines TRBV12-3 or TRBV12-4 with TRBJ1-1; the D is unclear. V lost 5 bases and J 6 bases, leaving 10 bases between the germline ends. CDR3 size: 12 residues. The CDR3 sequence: CASSGSGPEAFF. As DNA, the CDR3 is TGTGCCAGCAGTGGGAGTGGACCTGAAGCTTTCTTT.

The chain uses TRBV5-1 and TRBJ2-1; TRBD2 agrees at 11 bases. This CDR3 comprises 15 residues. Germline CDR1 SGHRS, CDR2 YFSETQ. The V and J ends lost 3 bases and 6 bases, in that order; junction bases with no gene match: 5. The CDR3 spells CASSSGLADANEQFF. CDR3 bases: TGCGCCAGCAGCTCGGGACTAGCGGACGCCAATGAGCAGTTCTTC. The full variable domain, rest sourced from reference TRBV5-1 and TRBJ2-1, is KAGVTQTPRYLIKTRGQQVTLSCSPISGHRSVSWYQQTPGQGLQFLFEYFSETQRNKGNFPGRFSGRQFSNSRSEMNVSTLELGDSALYLCASSSGLADANEQFFGPGTRLTVL.

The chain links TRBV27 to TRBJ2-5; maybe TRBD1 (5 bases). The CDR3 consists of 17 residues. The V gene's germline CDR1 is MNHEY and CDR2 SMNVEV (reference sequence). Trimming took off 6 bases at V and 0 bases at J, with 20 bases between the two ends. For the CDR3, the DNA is TGTGCCAGCAGACCCTTAAGTGGGGCCCTGTACCAAGAGACCCAGTACTTC. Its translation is CASRPLSGALYQETQYF.

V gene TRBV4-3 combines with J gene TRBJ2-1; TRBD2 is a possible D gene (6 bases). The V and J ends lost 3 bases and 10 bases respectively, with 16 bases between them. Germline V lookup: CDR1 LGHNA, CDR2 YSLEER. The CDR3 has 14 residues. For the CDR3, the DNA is TGCGCCAGCAGCCAGCGGGGCCCTACGGGGGAGCAGTTCTTC. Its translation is CASSQRGPTGEQFF.